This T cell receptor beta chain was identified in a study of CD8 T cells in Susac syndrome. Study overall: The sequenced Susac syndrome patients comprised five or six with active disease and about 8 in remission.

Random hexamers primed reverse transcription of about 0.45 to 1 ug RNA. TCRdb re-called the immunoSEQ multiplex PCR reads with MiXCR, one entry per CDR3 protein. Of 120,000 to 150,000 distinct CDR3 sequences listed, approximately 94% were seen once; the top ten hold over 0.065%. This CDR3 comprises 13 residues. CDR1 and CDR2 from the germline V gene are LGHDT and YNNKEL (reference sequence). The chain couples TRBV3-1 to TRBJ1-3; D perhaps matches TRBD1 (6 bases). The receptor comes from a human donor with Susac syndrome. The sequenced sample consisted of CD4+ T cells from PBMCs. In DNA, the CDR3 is TGTGCTGTTAAAGAGGGGGTCGGAAACACCATATATTTT. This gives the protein CAVKEGVGNTIYF.